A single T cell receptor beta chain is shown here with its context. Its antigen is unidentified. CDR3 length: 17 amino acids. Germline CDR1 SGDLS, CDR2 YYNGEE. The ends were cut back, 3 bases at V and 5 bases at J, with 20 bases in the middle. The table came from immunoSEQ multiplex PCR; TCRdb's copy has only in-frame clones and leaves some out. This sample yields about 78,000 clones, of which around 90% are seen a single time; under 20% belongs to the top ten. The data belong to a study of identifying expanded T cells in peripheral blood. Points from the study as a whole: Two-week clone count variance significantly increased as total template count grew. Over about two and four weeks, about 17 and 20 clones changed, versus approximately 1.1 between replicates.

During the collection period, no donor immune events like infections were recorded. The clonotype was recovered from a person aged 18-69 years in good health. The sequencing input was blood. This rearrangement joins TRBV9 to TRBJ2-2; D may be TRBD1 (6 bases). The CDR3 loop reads CASSARTVSLGTGELFF. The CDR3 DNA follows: TGTGCCAGCAGCGCCAGGACAGTAAGCCTAGGGACCGGGGAGCTGTTTTTT. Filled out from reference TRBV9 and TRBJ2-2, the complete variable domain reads DSGVTQTPKHLITATGQRVTLRCSPRSGDLSVYWYQQSLDQGLQFLIQYYNGEERAKGNILERFSAQQFPDLHSELNLSSLELGDSALYFCASSARTVSLGTGELFFGEGSRLTVL.